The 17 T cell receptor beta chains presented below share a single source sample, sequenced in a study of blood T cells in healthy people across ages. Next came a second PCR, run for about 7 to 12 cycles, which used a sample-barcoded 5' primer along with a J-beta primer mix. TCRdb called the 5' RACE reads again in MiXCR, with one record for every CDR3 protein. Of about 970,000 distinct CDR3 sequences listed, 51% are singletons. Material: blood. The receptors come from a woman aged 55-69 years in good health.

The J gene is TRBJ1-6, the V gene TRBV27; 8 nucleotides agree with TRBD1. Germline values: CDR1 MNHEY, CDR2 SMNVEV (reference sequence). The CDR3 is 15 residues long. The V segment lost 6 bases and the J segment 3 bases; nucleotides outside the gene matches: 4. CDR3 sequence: CASRGQVGYNSPLHF. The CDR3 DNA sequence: TGTGCCAGCAGGGGACAGGTCGGCTATAATTCACCCCTCCACTTT.

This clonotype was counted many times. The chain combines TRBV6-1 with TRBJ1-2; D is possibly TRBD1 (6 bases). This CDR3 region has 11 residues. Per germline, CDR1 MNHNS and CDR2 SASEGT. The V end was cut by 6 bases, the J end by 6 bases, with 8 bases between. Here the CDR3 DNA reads TGTGCCAGCAGGGACAGCGATGGCTACACCTTC. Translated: CASRDSDGYTF.

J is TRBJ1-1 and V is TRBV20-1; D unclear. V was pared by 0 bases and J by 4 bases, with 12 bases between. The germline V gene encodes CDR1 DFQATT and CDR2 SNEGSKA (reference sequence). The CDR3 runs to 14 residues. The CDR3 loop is CSARDGVVGTEAFF. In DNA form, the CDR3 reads TGCAGTGCTAGAGATGGAGTGGTAGGCACTGAAGCTTTCTTT.

The CDR3 nucleotides read TGTGCCAGCAGCTTAGTGATGGGGGCGTATACCGGGGAGCTGTTTTTT. This translates into CASSLVMGAYTGELFF. J is TRBJ2-2 and V is TRBV7-2, with D possibly matching TRBD1 (6 bases). The germline V gene has CDR1 SGHTA and CDR2 FQGNSA. Between the trimmed V and J ends, which lost 1 base and 5 bases, there was a span of 14 bases. This CDR3 region has 16 residues.

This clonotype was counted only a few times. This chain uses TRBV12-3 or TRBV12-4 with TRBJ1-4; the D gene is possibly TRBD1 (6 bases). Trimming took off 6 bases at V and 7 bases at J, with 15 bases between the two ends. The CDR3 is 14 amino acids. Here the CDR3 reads CASRTGLGTEKLFF. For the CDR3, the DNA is TGTGCCAGCAGAACAGGGTTGGGTACTGAAAAACTGTTTTTT.

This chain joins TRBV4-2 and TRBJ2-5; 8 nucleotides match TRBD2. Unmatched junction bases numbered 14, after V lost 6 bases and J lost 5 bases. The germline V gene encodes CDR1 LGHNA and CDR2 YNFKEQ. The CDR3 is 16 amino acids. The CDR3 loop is CASSAVGSGTGETQYF. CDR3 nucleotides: TGTGCCAGCAGTGCCGTCGGTAGCGGGACGGGGGAGACCCAGTACTTC.

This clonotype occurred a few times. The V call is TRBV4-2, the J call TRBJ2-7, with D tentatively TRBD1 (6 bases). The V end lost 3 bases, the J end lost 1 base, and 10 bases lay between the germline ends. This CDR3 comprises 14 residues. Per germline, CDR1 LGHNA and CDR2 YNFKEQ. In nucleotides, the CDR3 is TGTGCCAGCAGCCACCAACAGGGTTCCTACGAGCAGTACTTC. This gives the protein CASSHQQGSYEQYF.

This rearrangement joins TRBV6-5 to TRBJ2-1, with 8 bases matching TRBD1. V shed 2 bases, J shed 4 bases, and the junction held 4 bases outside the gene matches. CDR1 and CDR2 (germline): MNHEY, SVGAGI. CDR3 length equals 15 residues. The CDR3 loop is CASSYRQGRYNEQFF. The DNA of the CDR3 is TGTGCCAGCAGTTACCGACAGGGGAGGTACAATGAGCAGTTCTTC.

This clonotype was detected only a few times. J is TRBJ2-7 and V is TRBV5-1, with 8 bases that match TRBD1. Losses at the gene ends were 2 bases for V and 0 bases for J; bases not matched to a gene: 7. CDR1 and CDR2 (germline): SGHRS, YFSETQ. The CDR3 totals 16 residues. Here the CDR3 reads CASSFLHGQGSYEQYF. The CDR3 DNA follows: TGCGCCAGCAGCTTTCTTCACGGACAGGGCTCCTACGAGCAGTACTTC.

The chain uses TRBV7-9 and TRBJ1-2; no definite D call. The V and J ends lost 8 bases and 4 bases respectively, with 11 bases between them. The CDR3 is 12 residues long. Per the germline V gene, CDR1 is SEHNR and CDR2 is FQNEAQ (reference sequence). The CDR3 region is CASAKDFYGYTF. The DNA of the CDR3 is TGTGCCAGCGCGAAAGATTTCTATGGCTACACCTTC. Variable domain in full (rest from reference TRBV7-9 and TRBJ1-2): DTGVSQNPRHKITKRGQNVTFRCDPISEHNRLYWYRQTLGQGPEFLTYFQNEAQLEKSRLLSDRFSAERPKGSFSTLEIQRTEQGDSAMYLCASAKDFYGYTFGSGTRLTVV.

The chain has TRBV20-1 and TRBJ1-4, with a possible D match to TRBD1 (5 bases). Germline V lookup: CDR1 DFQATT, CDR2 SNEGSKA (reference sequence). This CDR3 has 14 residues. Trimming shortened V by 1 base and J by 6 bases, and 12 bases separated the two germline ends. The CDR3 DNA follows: TGCAGTGCTAGAGTTGGGGGGAGGGATGAAAAACTGTTTTTT. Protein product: CSARVGGRDEKLFF.

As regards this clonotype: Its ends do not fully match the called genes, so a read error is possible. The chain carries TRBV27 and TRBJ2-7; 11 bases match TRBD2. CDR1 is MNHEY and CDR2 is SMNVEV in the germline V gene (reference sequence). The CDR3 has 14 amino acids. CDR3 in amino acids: CAGSPLTSGRTQYF. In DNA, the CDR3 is TGTGCCGGCAGTCCTCTTACTAGCGGGAGAACCCAGTACTTC.

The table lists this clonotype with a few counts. CDR3 amino acids: CSARGISEGNGYTF. CDR3 DNA sequence: TGCAGTGCTAGAGGAATATCGGAGGGGAATGGCTACACCTTC. The chain links TRBV20-1 to TRBJ1-2, with D perhaps matching TRBD1 (5 bases). The CDR3 is 14 residues long. Germline loops: CDR1 DFQATT, CDR2 SNEGSKA (reference sequence). Trimming took off 1 base at V and 6 bases at J, with 15 bases between the two ends.

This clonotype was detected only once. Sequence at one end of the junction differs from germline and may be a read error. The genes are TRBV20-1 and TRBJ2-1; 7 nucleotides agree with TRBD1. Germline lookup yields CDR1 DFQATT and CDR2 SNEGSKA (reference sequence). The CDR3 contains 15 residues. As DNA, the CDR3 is TGCAGTGCTCCCCTAGGGGGCCCCTCCCACAATGAGCAGTTCTTC. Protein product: CSAPLGGPSHNEQFF.

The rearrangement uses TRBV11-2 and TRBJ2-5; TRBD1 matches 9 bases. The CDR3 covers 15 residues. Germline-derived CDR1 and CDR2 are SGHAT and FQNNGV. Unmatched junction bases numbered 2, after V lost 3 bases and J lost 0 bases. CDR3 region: CASSFGDRDQETQYF. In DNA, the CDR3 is TGTGCCAGCAGCTTTGGGGACAGGGACCAAGAGACCCAGTACTTC.

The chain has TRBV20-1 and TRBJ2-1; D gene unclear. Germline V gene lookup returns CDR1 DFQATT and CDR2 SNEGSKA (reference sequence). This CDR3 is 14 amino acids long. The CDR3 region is CSLHPGRLYNEQFF. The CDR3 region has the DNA TGCAGCTTACATCCCGGGCGCCTTTACAATGAGCAGTTCTTC.

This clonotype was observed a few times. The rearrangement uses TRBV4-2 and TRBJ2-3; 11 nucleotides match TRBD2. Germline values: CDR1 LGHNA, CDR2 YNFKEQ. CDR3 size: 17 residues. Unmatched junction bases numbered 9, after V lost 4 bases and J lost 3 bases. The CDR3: CASSLRPGLAATDTQYF. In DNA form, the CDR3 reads TGTGCCAGCAGCCTCCGACCGGGACTAGCGGCAACAGATACGCAGTATTTT.